This TCR beta chain was documented in a study of T cell repertoires in cytomegalovirus infection. Study details: CMV infection plus the matching HLA type was flagged by public TCR beta signatures. Study results and caveats: Dominating the ex vivo response were HLA-C-restricted CMV-specific TCR beta clonotypes. Individuals carrying CMV plus the relevant HLA were identified by cumulative frequency of public TCR beta families.

Germline loops: CDR1 MDHEN, CDR2 SYDVKM. With 5 bases clipped from V and 9 bases from J, the junction kept 9 bases outside the gene matches. This CDR3 is built from 14 residues. At least ten counts were recorded for this clonotype. Its specificity is not known. TCRdb passed the reads through MiXCR, listing each CDR3 protein once. The sample shows over 100,000 distinct CDR3 sequences, about 9.5% of them seen only once. The gene calls are TRBV28 and TRBJ2-1, with TRBD2 identical over 8 bases. Sequencing was done on a sample of PBMCs, sequenced either directly or after in vitro stimulation (not recorded which). The clonotype originates from a human donor in good health (CMV status not recorded). Some clones in this sample may be carry-over from other donors' samples. The CDR3 here is CASSRGGRKAEQFF. Written as DNA, the CDR3 is TGTGCCAGCAGTAGGGGCGGGAGGAAGGCTGAGCAGTTCTTC. The whole variable domain, filled in from reference TRBV28 and TRBJ2-1, reads DVKVTQSSRYLVKRTGEKVFLECVQDMDHENMFWYRQDPGLGLRLIYFSYDVKMKEKGDIPEGYSVSREKKERFSLILESASTNQTSMYLCASSRGGRKAEQFFGPGTRLTVL.